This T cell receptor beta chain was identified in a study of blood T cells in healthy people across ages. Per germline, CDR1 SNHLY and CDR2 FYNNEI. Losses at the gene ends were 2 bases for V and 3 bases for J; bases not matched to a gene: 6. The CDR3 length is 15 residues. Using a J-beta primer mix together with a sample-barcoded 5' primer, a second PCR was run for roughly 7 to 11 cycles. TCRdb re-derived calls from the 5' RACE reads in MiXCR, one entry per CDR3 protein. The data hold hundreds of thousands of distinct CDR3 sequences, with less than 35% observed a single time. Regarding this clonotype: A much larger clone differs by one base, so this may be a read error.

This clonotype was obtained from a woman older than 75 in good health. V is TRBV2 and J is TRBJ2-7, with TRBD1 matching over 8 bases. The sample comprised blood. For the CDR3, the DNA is TGTGCCAGCAGTGAATCGCAGGGGGCGGTCTACGAGCAGTACTTC. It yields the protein CASSESQGAVYEQYF.